This T cell receptor beta chain was identified in a study of blood T cell repertoires in COVID-19. At the level of the study: From T cells, B-cell-depleted T cells, or PBMCs came the material, which was cDNA or gDNA.

Produced via immunoSEQ multiplex PCR; TCRdb's table is partial and in-frame only. Of about 260,000 clones detected, 85% to 90% appear once; the ten largest clones hold under 3%. V shed 3 bases and J shed 6 bases, with 8 bases lying between them. The length of the CDR3 is 12 residues. CDR1 and CDR2 (germline): LNHDA, SQIVND (reference sequence). This TCR was recovered from a woman between 18 and 29 years old who had recovered from COVID-19. Sequencing input: PBMCs or T cells enriched from blood (not recorded which). This chain connects TRBV19 to TRBJ1-1; the D is unclear. The CDR3 DNA reads TGTGCCAGTAGTATCCCAGCGGCTGAAGCTTTCTTT. Translation: CASSIPAAEAFF.